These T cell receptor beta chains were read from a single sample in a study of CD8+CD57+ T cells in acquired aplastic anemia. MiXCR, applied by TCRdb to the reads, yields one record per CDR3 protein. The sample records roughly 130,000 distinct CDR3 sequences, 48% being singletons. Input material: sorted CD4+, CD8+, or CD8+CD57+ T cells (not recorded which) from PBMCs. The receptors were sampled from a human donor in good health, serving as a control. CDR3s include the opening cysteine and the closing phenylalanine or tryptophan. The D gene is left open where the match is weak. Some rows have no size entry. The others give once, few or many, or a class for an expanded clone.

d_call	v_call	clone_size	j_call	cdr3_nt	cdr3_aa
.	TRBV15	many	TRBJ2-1	TGTGCCACCAGCAGGGGGCGGGGGTGGGGGGGCCTCAATGAGCAGTTCTTC	CATSRGRGWGGLNEQFF
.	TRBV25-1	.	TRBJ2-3	TGTGCCAGCAGTGAAAGGGACGGGGCGGCGACAGATACGCAGTATTTT	CASSERDGAATDTQYF
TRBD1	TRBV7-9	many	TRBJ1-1	TGTGCCAGCAGCAAGACAGGGAACTCTGAAGCTTTCTTT	CASSKTGNSEAFF
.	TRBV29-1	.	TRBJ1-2	.	CSVPRTGEYGCTF
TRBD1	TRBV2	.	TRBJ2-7	TGTGCCAGCAGTGAATCCCCAGGGACAGTCTACGAGCAGTACTTC	CASSESPGTVYEQYF
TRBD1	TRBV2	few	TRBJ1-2	TGTGCCAGCAGTTGGACAGGGGCTACCTATGGCTACACCTTC	CASSWTGATYGYTF
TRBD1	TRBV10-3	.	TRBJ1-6	TGTGCCATCAGCGCTGGGACAGGGTCGGGTTCACCCCTCCACTTT	CAISAGTGSGSPLHF
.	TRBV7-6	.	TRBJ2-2	TGTGCCAGCAGCTTACTGCCCACCGGGGAGCTGTTTTTT	CASSLLPTGELFF
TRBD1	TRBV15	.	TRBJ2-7	TGTGCCACCAGCAGAGTGGGGACAGTTTCCTACGAGCAGTACTTC	CATSRVGTVSYEQYF
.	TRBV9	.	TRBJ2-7	TGTGCCAGCAGCGTAGGGCAGTACTCCTACGAGCAGTACTTC	CASSVGQYSYEQYF
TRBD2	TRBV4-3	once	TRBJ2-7	TGCGCCAGCAGCCAAGATCCCAGCGGGGGGGCGAACGAGCAGTACTTC	CASSQDPSGGANEQYF
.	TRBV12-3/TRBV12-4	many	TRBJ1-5	TGTGCCAGCAGTCCCGACATTCCAGTTCAGCCCCAGCATTTT	CASSPDIPVQPQHF
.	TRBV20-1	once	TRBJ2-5	TGCAGTGCTAGCCAGTTTAGCCAGGGGATGGAGACCCAGTACTTC	CSASQFSQGMETQYF
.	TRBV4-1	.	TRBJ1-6	TGCGCCAGCAGCTACAGGTGGGGGGCGTCTAATTCAGGCCCCAATTCACCCCTCCACTTT	CASSYRWGASNSGPNSPLHF
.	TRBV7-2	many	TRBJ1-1	TGTGCCAGCAGCTTTGGGGGGAACACTGAAGCTTTCTTT	CASSFGGNTEAFF
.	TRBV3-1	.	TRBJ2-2	TGTGCCAGCAGCCAAGAGACGAGGGGCGGCGGGGAGCTGTTTTTT	CASSQETRGGGELFF
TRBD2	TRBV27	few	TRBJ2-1	TGTGCCAGCAGTTTATGGGGGACTAGTCATAGTGAGCAGTTCTTC	CASSLWGTSHSEQFF
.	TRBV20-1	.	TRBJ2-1	TGCAGTGCTAGCAACGGCTCCTCCTACAATGAGCAGTTCTTC	CSASNGSSYNEQFF
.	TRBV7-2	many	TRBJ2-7	TGTGCCAGCAGCTTAGGTCTGGACAGACTAAACGAGCAGTACTTC	CASSLGLDRLNEQYF
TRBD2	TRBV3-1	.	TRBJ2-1	TGTGCCAGCAGCCCCGTGTTGAGTAGCGGGGGGGATTACAATGAGCAGTTCTTC	CASSPVLSSGGDYNEQFF
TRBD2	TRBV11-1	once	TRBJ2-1	TGTGCCAGCAGCGGTCTGGCTGGCGGGGGGCAATCCTACAATGAGCAGTTCTTC	CASSGLAGGGQSYNEQFF
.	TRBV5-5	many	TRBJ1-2	TGTGCCAGCAGCGAGAGATGGGAGGAGGATGGCTACACCTTC	CASSERWEEDGYTF
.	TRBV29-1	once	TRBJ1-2	TGCAGCGTTGAACGACAAGCACTCGAGGCACCGGGCTACACCTTC	CSVERQALEAPGYTF
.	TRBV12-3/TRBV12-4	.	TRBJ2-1	TGTGCCAGCAGTTACTCGGGGGGCATCGACAATGAGCAGTTCTTC	CASSYSGGIDNEQFF
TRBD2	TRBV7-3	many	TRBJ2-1	TGTGCCAGCAGCTTAACGGCTAGCGGGGGCTACAATGAGCAGTTCTTC	CASSLTASGGYNEQFF
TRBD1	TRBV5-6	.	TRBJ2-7	TGTGCCAGCAGCTGGGGACAGAGCTACGAGCAGTACTTC	CASSWGQSYEQYF
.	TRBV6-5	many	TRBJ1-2	TGTGCCAGCAGTTCGGAGTTCGACGGTGGCTACACCTTC	CASSSEFDGGYTF
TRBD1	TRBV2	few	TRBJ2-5	TGTGCCAGCGATAGATACAGGGGGGAGACCCAGTACTTC	CASDRYRGETQYF
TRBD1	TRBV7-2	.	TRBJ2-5	TGTGCCAGCAGCTCCCCAGGGGGCTCAGAGACCCAGTACTTC	CASSSPGGSETQYF
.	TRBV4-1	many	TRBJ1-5	TGCGCCAGCAGCCAAGACGGCCCCAATCAGCCCCAGCATTTT	CASSQDGPNQPQHF
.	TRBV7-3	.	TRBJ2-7	TGTGCCAGCAGCACCGATACGTACGAGCAGTACTTC	CASSTDTYEQYF
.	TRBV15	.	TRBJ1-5	TGTGCCACCAGCAGAGACCTATATAGCAATCAGCCCCAGCATTTT	CATSRDLYSNQPQHF
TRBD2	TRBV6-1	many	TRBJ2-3	TGTGCCAGCAGTGGGGAGACTAGCACGCAGTATTTT	CASSGETSTQYF
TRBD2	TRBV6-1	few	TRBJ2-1	TGTGCCAGCAGTGGGGCTAGCGGGGGCGTGAATGAGCAGTTCTTC	CASSGASGGVNEQFF
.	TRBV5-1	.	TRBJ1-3	TGCGCCAGCAGCCCAGGGACACTGGGAAACACCATATATTTT	CASSPGTLGNTIYF
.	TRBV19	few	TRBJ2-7	TGTGCCAGTAGTAGTACAGTCTCCTCCTACGAGCAGTACTTC	CASSSTVSSYEQYF
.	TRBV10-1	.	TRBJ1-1	TGCGCCAGCAGTGAGTCTGGGCAGGGGACTGAAGCTTTCTTT	CASSESGQGTEAFF
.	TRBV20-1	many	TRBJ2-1	TGCAGTGCTAGATTGAGGGGGTGGGGACAGTTCTTC	CSARLRGWGQFF
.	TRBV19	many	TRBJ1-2	TGTGCCAGTAGTATAGAGTGGGGTAGCTATGGCTACACCTTC	CASSIEWGSYGYTF
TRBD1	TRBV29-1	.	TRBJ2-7	TGCAGCGTGGCCGGGACAGGGAGTTACGAGCAGTACTTC	CSVAGTGSYEQYF
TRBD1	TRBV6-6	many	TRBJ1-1	TGTGCCAGCAGTTACTCCGGGACAGGGGTATTGAACACTGAAGCTTTCTTT	CASSYSGTGVLNTEAFF
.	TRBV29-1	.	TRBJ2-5	TGCAGCGTAGCCGGGACGTCTCGGGCTGGGGGGTGGAACCAAGAGACCCAGTACTTC	CSVAGTSRAGGWNQETQYF
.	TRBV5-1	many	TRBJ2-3	TGCGCCAGCACCATCCTGGCGGGGAGCACAGATACGCAGTATTTT	CASTILAGSTDTQYF
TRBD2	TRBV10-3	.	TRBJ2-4	TGTGCCATCAGTGAGTCGGGGCGGGAGGGCATTCAGTACTTC	CAISESGREGIQYF
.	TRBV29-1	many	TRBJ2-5	TGCAGCGTACGACCCCGGGACGGCCAAGAGACCCAGTACTTC	CSVRPRDGQETQYF
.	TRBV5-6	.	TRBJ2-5	TGTGCCAGCAGCCTACCGGGCGGAAACCAAGAGACCCAGTACTTC	CASSLPGGNQETQYF